This passage covers 19 T cell receptor beta chains from one sample sequenced in a study of OX40 agonist ivuxolimab in advanced cancers. Here immunoSEQ multiplex PCR was the method, and the copy in TCRdb shows in-frame clones only, minus some. There are about 7,800 clones in the sample; around 78% occur only once, and roughly 60% lies in the top ten. The source material was CD4+ or CD8+ T cells sorted from blood, sampled in a trial of the OX40 agonist ivuxolimab. These receptors came from an adult with an advanced solid tumor such as melanoma, head and neck, liver or kidney cancer.

This chain uses TRBV6-5 with TRBJ1-5, with D perhaps TRBD1 (5 bases). This CDR3 region has 14 residues. The germline V gene has CDR1 MNHEY and CDR2 SVGAGI. Trimming cost V 8 bases and J 4 bases, with 15 bases left between them. This chain's CDR3 is CASGWDGPNQPQHF. CDR3 nucleotide sequence: TGTGCCAGCGGGTGGGACGGACCAAATCAGCCCCAGCATTTT.

V usage is TRBV7-6 and J usage is TRBJ2-1; 9 bases match TRBD2. This CDR3 is built from 13 residues. The V gene's germline CDR1 is SGHVS and CDR2 FNYEAQ. J was trimmed by 12 bases and V by 7 bases; bases with no gene match: 10. In nucleotides, the CDR3 is TGTGCCAGCAACCCCGGGACTAGCAGCCGGCAGTTCTTC. This encodes CASNPGTSSRQFF.

V gene TRBV6-6 combines with J gene TRBJ1-2; D ambiguous. V was shortened by 6 bases and J by 8 bases, with 19 bases between the two germline ends. This CDR3 is 14 amino acids long. Per germline, CDR1 MNHNY and CDR2 SVGAGI (reference sequence). The CDR3 reads CASSLFEGVEGYTF. As DNA, the CDR3 is TGTGCCAGCAGCCTCTTCGAGGGAGTGGAAGGCTACACCTTC.

The V call is TRBV6-5, the J call TRBJ2-7; D gene uncertain. The germline CDR1 and CDR2 sequences are MNHEY and SVGAGI. CDR3 length: 14 amino acids. Trimming left V 3 bases short and J 3 bases short, with 12 bases between. CDR3 sequence (DNA): TGTGCCAGCAGTTATGAAGGCACCGACTACGAGCAGTACTTC. This encodes CASSYEGTDYEQYF.

This rearrangement joins TRBV7-2 to TRBJ2-3; D is possibly TRBD2 (5 bases). The length of the CDR3 is 15 residues. In germline, CDR1 is SGHTA, CDR2 FQGNSA. V was pared by 5 bases and J by 1 base, with 13 bases between. The CDR3 DNA is TGTGCCAGCAGCCCGGACTCTCTAGGCACAGATACGCAGTATTTT. Translation: CASSPDSLGTDTQYF.

The table lists this clone with a count of one. The rearrangement uses TRBV7-2 and TRBJ2-1, with a tentative D call TRBD2 (5 bases). The V end was cut by 2 bases, the J end by 0 bases, with 11 bases between. Germline V gene sequence: CDR1 SGHTA, CDR2 FQGNSA. The CDR3 totals 16 residues. CDR3 residues: CASSLLGESSYNEQFF. The DNA for the CDR3 is TGTGCCAGCAGCTTATTGGGAGAGAGCTCCTACAATGAGCAGTTCTTC.

This clone appeared a single time. The DNA of the CDR3 is TGTGCCAGCTCACCACCGTGGGGTAAGAACACTGAAGCTTTCTTT. This codes for CASSPPWGKNTEAFF. V gene TRBV18 combines with J gene TRBJ1-1; D unresolved. Trimming stripped 0 bases from V and 1 base from J, with 9 bases between. Per germline, CDR1 KGHSH and CDR2 LQKENI. This CDR3 is 15 amino acids long.

The V gene is TRBV6-5, the J gene TRBJ2-2, with D unresolved. Deletions cut 0 bases from V and 4 bases from J, with 3 bases between. CDR1 is MNHEY and CDR2 is SVGAGI in the germline V gene. The CDR3 spans 13 residues. The CDR3, as DNA: TGTGCCAGCAGTTACTCGGGCACCGGGGAGCTGTTTTTT. It translates to CASSYSGTGELFF.

The V call is TRBV7-9, the J call TRBJ2-2, with D uncertain. There are 15 residues in the CDR3. The germline gives CDR1 SEHNR, CDR2 FQNEAQ (reference sequence). Trimming shortened V by 4 bases and J by 0 bases, and 9 bases separated the two germline ends. The CDR3 is CASSYGFANTGELFF. The CDR3, as DNA: TGTGCCAGCAGCTACGGGTTCGCGAACACCGGGGAGCTGTTTTTT.

This clone was seen just once. The V gene is TRBV7-8, the J gene TRBJ1-2; 7 bases fit TRBD1. Germline trimming cut 5 bases from V and 5 bases from J; bases unmatched to any gene: 14. Germline CDR1 reads SGHVS; CDR2 reads FQNEAQ. The CDR3 is 16 amino acids. CDR3 in DNA: TGTGCCAGCAGCCCTTGGGACAGCGACTCTGTGTATGGCTACACCTTC. Translating it yields CASSPWDSDSVYGYTF.

This chain joins TRBV11-2 and TRBJ1-2; D is uncertain. The CDR3 is made up of 14 amino acids. The germline CDR1 and CDR2 sequences are SGHAT and FQNNGV. Between the trimmed V and J ends, which lost 9 bases and 8 bases, there was a span of 22 bases. CDR3 protein: CASSPHTGSEGYTF. DNA for the CDR3: TGTGCCAGTTCCCCTCACACGGGATCGGAGGGCTACACCTTC.

CDR3 amino acids: CASSIDPTGYSNQPQHF. CDR3 nucleotides: TGTGCCAGTAGTATAGACCCCACAGGGTACAGCAATCAGCCCCAGCATTTT. The genes are TRBV19 and TRBJ1-5, with TRBD1 as a possible D gene (6 bases). Deletions cut 0 bases from V and 1 base from J, with 13 bases between. Germline V gene sequence: CDR1 LNHDA, CDR2 SQIVND (reference sequence). This CDR3 spans 17 amino acids.

In the case of this clone: One junction end disagrees with the germline gene, perhaps due to a read error. This chain joins TRBV7-2 and TRBJ2-7, with 7 bases that match TRBD2. Per germline, CDR1 SGHTA and CDR2 FQGNSA. The CDR3 covers 14 residues. In DNA, the CDR3 is TGCGCCAGCAGCATCGGAGCGGGGACCTACGAGCAGTACTTC. It codes for CASSIGAGTYEQYF.

This chain links TRBV2 with TRBJ2-7; TRBD1 matches at 12 bases. The CDR3 loop spans 16 amino acids. V dropped 4 bases and J dropped 2; count of bases not matched to a gene: 6. The V gene's germline CDR1 is SNHLY and CDR2 FYNNEI. The CDR3 loop is CASSGSGTGGPYEQYF. The CDR3 bases are TGTGCCAGCAGTGGGTCTGGGACAGGGGGCCCCTACGAGCAGTACTTC.

This clone was observed a handful of times. This chain connects TRBV30 to TRBJ1-1; TRBD1 is a possible D gene (5 bases). This CDR3 has 13 amino acids. Germline V CDR1 and CDR2: GTSNPN, SVGIG (reference sequence). The V end was cut by 0 bases, the J end by 4 bases, with 9 bases between. The CDR3, as DNA: TGTGCCTGGAGTGTGGGGGGGAGCACTGAAGCTTTCTTT. It codes for CAWSVGGSTEAFF.

This clone occurred once. This chain joins TRBV9 and TRBJ1-1; D not resolved. The CDR3 contains 13 residues. V lost 1 base and J 5 bases, leaving 9 bases between the germline ends. Germline CDR1 SGDLS, CDR2 YYNGEE. DNA for the CDR3: TGTGCCAGCAGCGTACACGAAGGTACTGAAGCTTTCTTT. It is translated as CASSVHEGTEAFF.

This clone occurred once. The rearrangement joins TRBV4-1 to TRBJ2-5, with D possibly being TRBD2 (5 bases). CDR1 and CDR2 (germline): MGHRA, YSYEKL. The CDR3 extends over 14 amino acids. Trimming removed 1 base from V and 4 bases from J, with 10 bases in between. The CDR3 DNA sequence: TGCGCCAGCAGCCAAGGAAAAAGCGGAGAGACCCAGTACTTC. It translates to CASSQGKSGETQYF.

This chain uses TRBV11-2 with TRBJ2-1; 7 bases line up with TRBD2. CDR3 size: 17 residues. Germline V gives CDR1 SGHAT, CDR2 FQNNGV. Germline trimming cut 5 bases from V and 2 bases from J; bases unmatched to any gene: 12. CDR3 coding DNA: TGTGCCAGCAGCCTAAGAGCCGTGGCGGGAGCCTACAATGAGCAGTTCTTC. It is translated as CASSLRAVAGAYNEQFF.

This clone was detected a few times. This chain's CDR3 is CASSNTGGGTEAFF. The CDR3 DNA follows: TGTGCCAGCAGTAATACAGGGGGAGGCACTGAAGCTTTCTTT. This chain joins TRBV28 and TRBJ1-1; 8 bases line up with TRBD1. Trimming removed 5 bases from V and 4 bases from J; junction bases left unmatched: 6. The CDR3 loop spans 14 amino acids. From germline, CDR1 is MDHEN and CDR2 SYDVKM. The entire variable domain, with the rest obtained from reference TRBV28 and TRBJ1-1, is as follows: DVKVTQSSRYLVKRTGEKVFLECVQDMDHENMFWYRQDPGLGLRLIYFSYDVKMKEKGDIPEGYSVSREKKERFSLILESASTNQTSMYLCASSNTGGGTEAFFGQGTRLTVV.